This note documents a single TCR beta chain sequence. This sample is part of a study of blood T cell repertoires in COVID-19. Trimming took 4 bases from V and 3 from J; bases not matched to a gene: 2. The germline V gene encodes CDR1 SNHLY and CDR2 FYNNEI. This CDR3 is built from 16 residues. Profiled with immunoSEQ multiplex PCR; TCRdb holds only in-frame clones, not every one. The data hold 250,000 to 350,000 clones, with 85% observed a single time. In Cohort 3, a recovered donor had either two negative PCRs, clearance, or symptom resolution. This TCR was recovered from a woman in her fifties or sixties who had recovered from COVID-19. V and J are TRBV2 and TRBJ2-1, with 14 positions matching TRBD2. The sample was PBMCs or T cells enriched from blood (not recorded which). CDR3 DNA sequence: TGTGCCAGCAGTGGACTAGCGGGAGGGGTCTACAATGAGCAGTTCTTC. It translates to CASSGLAGGVYNEQFF.